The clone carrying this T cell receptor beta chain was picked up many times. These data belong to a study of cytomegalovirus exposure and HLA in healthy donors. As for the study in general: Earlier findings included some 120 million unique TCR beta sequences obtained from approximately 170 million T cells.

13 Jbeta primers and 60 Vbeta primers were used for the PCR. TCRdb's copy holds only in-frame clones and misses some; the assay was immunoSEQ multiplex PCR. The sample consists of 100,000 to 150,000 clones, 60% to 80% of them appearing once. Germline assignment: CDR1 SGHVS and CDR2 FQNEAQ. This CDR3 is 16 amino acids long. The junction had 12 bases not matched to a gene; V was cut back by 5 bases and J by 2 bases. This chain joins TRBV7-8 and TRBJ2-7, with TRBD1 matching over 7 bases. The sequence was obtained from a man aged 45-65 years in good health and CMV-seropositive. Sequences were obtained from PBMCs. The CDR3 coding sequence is TGTGCCAGCAGCCCTCGCCACAGGGGTGGGACCTACGAGCAGTACTTC. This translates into CASSPRHRGGTYEQYF. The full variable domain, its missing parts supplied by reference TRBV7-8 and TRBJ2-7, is GAGVSQSPRYKVAKRGQDVALRCDPISGHVSLFWYQQALGQGPEFLTYFQNEAQLDKSGLPSDRFFAERPEGSVSTLKIQRTQQEDSAVYLCASSPRHRGGTYEQYFGPGTRLTVT.